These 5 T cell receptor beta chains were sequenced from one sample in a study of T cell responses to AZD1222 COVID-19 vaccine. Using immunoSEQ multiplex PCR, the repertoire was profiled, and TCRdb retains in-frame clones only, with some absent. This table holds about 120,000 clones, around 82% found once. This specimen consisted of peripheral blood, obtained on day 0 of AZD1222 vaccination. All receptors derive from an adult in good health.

The CDR3 is CASSSRLAGATDTQYF. The DNA for the CDR3 is TGTGCCAGCAGTTCCAGGCTAGCGGGGGCCACAGATACGCAGTATTTT. J is TRBJ2-3 and V is TRBV27; 10 positions match TRBD2. Germline trimming cut 4 bases from V and 2 bases from J; bases unmatched to any gene: 6. In germline, CDR1 is MNHEY, CDR2 SMNVEV (reference sequence). There are 16 residues in the CDR3.

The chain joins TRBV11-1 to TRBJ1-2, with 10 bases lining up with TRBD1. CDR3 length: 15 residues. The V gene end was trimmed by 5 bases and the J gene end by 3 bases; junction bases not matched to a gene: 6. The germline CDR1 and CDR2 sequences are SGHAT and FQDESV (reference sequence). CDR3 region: CASSPWTGGDYGYTF. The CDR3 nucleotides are TGTGCCAGCAGCCCATGGACAGGGGGGGACTATGGCTACACCTTC. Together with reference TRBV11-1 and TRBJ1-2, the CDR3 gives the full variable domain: EAEVAQSPRYKITEKSQAVAFWCDPISGHATLYWYRQILGQGPELLVQFQDESVVDDSQLPKDRFSAERLKGVDSTLKIQPAELGDSAMYLCASSPWTGGDYGYTFGSGTRLTVV.

Written as DNA, the CDR3 is TGTGCCAGCAGCCCGTCCAGGGGGCAGGGAGATACGCAGTATTTT. This encodes CASSPSRGQGDTQYF. The rearrangement joins TRBV11-2 to TRBJ2-3, with 8 nucleotides matching TRBD1. Germline-derived CDR1 and CDR2 are SGHAT and FQNNGV. V was clipped by 5 bases and J by 5 bases; unmatched bases: 9. The CDR3 contains 15 residues.

This chain's CDR3 is CAWSSGAGANVLTF. DNA of the CDR3: TGTGCCTGGAGTTCGGGGGCTGGGGCCAACGTCCTGACTTTC. V usage is TRBV30 and J usage is TRBJ2-6; perhaps TRBD2 as D (6 bases). The CDR3 totals 14 residues. Germline values: CDR1 GTSNPN, CDR2 SVGIG (reference sequence). Trimming took off 2 bases at V and 2 bases at J, with 7 bases between the two ends.

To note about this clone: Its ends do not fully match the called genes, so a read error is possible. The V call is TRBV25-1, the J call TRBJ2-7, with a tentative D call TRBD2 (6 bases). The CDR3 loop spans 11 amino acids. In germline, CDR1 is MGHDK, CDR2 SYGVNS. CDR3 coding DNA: TGCGCCACCCGGGACTTCTACGAGCAGTACTTC. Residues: CATRDFYEQYF.